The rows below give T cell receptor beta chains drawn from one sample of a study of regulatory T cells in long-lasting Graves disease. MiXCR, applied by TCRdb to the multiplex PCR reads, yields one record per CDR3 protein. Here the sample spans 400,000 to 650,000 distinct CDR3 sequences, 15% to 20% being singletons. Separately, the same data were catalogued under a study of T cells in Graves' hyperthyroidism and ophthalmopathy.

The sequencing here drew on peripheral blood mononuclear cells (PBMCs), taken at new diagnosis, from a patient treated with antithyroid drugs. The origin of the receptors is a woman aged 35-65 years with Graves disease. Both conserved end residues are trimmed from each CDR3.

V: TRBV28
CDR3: ASRTGQGAYEQY

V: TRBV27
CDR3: ASSTGQGASPLH

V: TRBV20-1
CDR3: SATPNYGYT

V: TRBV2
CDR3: ASSEFSRGNNEQF

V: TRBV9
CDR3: ASSVGMAGGRNEQF

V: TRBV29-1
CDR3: SVASRQARGYGYT

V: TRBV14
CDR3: ASSQGRKVGYT

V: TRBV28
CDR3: ASSLLGADNEQF

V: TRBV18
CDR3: ASSPYGGAGDTQY

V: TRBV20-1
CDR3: SGRGKPGNTIY

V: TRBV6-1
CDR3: AVTAGRTNTEAF

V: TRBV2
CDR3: ASSDGGPSTDTQY

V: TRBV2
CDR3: ASSAGRGPYGYT

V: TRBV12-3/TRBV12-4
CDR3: ASSQSYQPQH

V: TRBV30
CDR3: ACRGGETQY

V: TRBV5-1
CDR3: ASSLASGPYNEQF

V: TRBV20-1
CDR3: SARKTGQGGYT

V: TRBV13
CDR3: ASQDRGAPYGYT

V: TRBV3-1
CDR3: ASSQDGGGQETQY

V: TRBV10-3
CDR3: ATGQGGDEQF

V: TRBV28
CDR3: ASSYIPGADDQPQH

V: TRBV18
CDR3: ASSGSSNELF

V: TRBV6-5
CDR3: ASSFHGQGAAGYT